One sample yielded the 8 T cell receptor beta chains listed below, sequenced in a study of shared clonotypes between healthy human individuals. Naive CD8 cells were CD45RO-negative, positively selected for CCR7, excluding terminally differentiated effector memory CD45RA+ cells. Produced via immunoSEQ multiplex PCR; TCRdb's table is partial and in-frame only. Altogether around 700,000 clones are present, 92% being singletons, with the ten largest covering 24%. The sample was naive CD8+ T cells sorted from blood. These receptors all stem from a man younger than 40 in good health.

The V and J genes are TRBV27 and TRBJ2-1; TRBD1 is a possible D gene (5 bases). Trimming pared 3 bases from V and 6 bases from J, leaving 9 bases between. CDR1 and CDR2 from the germline V gene are MNHEY and SMNVEV (reference sequence). The CDR3 spans 13 residues. The CDR3 region is CASSFSRANEQFF. CDR3 nucleotide sequence: TGTGCCAGCAGTTTTTCCAGGGCCAATGAGCAGTTCTTC.

This clone has only one observation. The chain recombines TRBV7-2 with TRBJ2-2, with TRBD1 matching 10 bases. J gave up 3 bases and V 5 bases, and 6 bases lay outside the gene matches. This CDR3 region has 16 residues. Germline V lookup: CDR1 SGHTA, CDR2 FQGNSA. The CDR3 DNA sequence: TGTGCCAGCAGCCCCGTAGGGACAGGGGACACCGGGGAGCTGTTTTTT. Its protein is CASSPVGTGDTGELFF.

The CDR3 spells CASSWTGVSTDTQYF. DNA for the CDR3: TGTGCCAGCAGCTGGACAGGGGTCAGCACAGATACGCAGTATTTT. The V gene is TRBV28, the J gene TRBJ2-3, with 9 nucleotides matching TRBD1. The germline V gene encodes CDR1 MDHEN and CDR2 SYDVKM. V dropped 6 bases and J dropped 0; count of bases not matched to a gene: 4. The CDR3 length is 15 residues.

The chain carries TRBV9 and TRBJ2-7; D is perhaps TRBD2 (6 bases). The V end was cut by 3 bases, the J end by 0 bases, with 16 bases between. The CDR3 consists of 16 residues. Germline CDR1 SGDLS, CDR2 YYNGEE. The CDR3 DNA follows: TGTGCCAGCAGCGAGACCCGGGACTCCATCTCCTACGAGCAGTACTTC. This gives the protein CASSETRDSISYEQYF. Together with reference TRBV9 and TRBJ2-7, the CDR3 gives the full variable domain: DSGVTQTPKHLITATGQRVTLRCSPRSGDLSVYWYQQSLDQGLQFLIQYYNGEERAKGNILERFSAQQFPDLHSELNLSSLELGDSALYFCASSETRDSISYEQYFGPGTRLTVT.

The CDR3 coding sequence is TGTGCCAGCAGTGAAACCCCCCGGGCAGGGGGCCTTTCAAGCTCTGGAAACACCATATATTTT. It translates to CASSETPRAGGLSSSGNTIYF. The rearrangement uses TRBV2 and TRBJ1-3, with TRBD1 matching 8 bases. The CDR3 runs to 21 residues. Looked up from germline, CDR1 is SNHLY and CDR2 is FYNNEI. With V trimmed by 2 bases and J by 0 bases, 18 bases remained unmatched.

The chain recombines TRBV7-8 with TRBJ2-5; 7 bases match TRBD2. CDR1 and CDR2 from the germline V gene are SGHVS and FQNEAQ. The CDR3 extends over 15 amino acids. J gave up 1 base and V 1 base, and 3 bases lay outside the gene matches. DNA of the CDR3: TGTGCCAGCAGCTTAGAGGCTAGCGGCCAAGAGACCCAGTACTTC. This sequence encodes CASSLEASGQETQYF.

This rearrangement joins TRBV7-9 to TRBJ1-2; maybe TRBD1 (5 bases). Germline V lookup: CDR1 SEHNR, CDR2 FQNEAQ (reference sequence). V lost 1 base, J lost 4 bases, and 7 bases lay in between. The CDR3 runs to 13 residues. The CDR3 bases are TGTGCCAGCAGCTTAGAAAGGGGCTATGGCTACACCTTC. Translation gives CASSLERGYGYTF.

This rearrangement joins TRBV14 to TRBJ1-5; D is unresolved. The CDR3 length is 13 residues. V lost 3 bases, J lost 8 bases, and 11 bases lay in between. Germline assignment: CDR1 SGHDN and CDR2 FVKESK. As DNA, the CDR3 is TGTGCCAGCAGCCATACGACCCATGAGCCCCAGCATTTT. It specifies CASSHTTHEPQHF.